The sequence of this TCR beta chain was determined in a study of tumour-infiltrating T cells in Burkitt lymphoma. At the level of the study: Survival, overall and progression-free, tracked with productive clonality.

Sequenced by immunoSEQ multiplex PCR; TCRdb stores in-frame clones only, minus some. The sample holds about 14,000 clones, approximately 28% seen once. This clone ranks as medium-sized. Other DNA sequences of this sample code for an identical CDR3. The ends were cut back, 0 bases at V and 4 bases at J, with 6 bases in the middle. The CDR3 totals 12 residues. Germline V gives CDR1 GTSNPN, CDR2 SVGIG (reference sequence). The TCR was taken from a human donor with diffuse large B-cell lymphoma. The chain carries TRBV30 and TRBJ1-1; D is uncertain. Input material: tumor tissue. DNA of the CDR3: TGTGCCTGGAGTGTACCAGGCACTGAAGCTTTCTTT. Protein: CAWSVPGTEAFF.